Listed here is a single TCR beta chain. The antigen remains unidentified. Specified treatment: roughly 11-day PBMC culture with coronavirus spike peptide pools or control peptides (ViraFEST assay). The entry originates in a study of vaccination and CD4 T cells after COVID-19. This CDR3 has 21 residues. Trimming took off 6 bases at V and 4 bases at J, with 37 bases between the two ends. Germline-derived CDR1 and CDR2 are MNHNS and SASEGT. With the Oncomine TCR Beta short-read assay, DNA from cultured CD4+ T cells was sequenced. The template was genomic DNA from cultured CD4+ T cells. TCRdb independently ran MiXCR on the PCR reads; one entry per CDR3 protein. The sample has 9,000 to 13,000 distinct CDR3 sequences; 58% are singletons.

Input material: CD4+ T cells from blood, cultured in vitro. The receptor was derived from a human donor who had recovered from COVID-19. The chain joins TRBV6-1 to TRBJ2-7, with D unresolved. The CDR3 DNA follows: TGTGCCAGCAGCCCCATATTCCCTCTATCCCCCGACCCCCCTAAGATGTACGAGCAGTACTTC. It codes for CASSPIFPLSPDPPKMYEQYF.